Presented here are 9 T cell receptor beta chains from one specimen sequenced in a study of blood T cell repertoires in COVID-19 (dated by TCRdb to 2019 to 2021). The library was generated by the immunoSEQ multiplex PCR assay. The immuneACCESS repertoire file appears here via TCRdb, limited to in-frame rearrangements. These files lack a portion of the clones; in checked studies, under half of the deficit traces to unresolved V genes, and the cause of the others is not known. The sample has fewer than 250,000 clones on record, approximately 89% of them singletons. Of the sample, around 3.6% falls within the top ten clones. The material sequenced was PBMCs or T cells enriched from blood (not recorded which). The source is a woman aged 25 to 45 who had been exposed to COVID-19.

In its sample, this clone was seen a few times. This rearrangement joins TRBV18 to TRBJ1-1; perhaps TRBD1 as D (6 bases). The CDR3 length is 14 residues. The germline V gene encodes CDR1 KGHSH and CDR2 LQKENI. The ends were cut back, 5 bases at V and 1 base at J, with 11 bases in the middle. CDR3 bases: TGTGCCAGCTCAGGGGACACTTCGAACACTGAAGCTTTCTTT. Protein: CASSGDTSNTEAFF.

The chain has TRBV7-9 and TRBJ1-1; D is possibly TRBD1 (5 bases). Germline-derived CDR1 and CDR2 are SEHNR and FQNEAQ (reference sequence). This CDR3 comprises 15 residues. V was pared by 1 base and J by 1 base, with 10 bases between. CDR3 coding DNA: TGTGCCAGCAGCTTAGTTCTGGGGCAGAACACTGAAGCTTTCTTT. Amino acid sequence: CASSLVLGQNTEAFF.

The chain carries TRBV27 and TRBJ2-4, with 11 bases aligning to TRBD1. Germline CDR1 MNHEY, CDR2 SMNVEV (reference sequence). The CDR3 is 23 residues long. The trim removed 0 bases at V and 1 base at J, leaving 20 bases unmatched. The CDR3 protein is CASSLSMEDGQGAANRAKNIQYF. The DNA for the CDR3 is TGTGCCAGCAGTTTATCGATGGAGGACGGACAGGGGGCGGCGAATAGGGCCAAAAACATTCAGTACTTC.

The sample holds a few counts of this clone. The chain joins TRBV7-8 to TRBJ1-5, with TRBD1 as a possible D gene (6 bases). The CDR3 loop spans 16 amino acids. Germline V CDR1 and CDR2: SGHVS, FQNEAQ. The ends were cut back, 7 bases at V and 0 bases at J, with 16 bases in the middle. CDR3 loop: CASTTRGGYSNQPQHF. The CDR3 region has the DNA TGTGCCAGCACCACCCGGGGGGGCTATAGCAATCAGCCCCAGCATTTT.

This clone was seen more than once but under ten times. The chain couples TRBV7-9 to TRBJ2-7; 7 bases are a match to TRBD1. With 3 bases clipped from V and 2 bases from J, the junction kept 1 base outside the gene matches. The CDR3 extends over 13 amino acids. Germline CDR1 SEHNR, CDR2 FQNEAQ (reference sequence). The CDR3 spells CASSLGTAYEQYF. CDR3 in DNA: TGTGCCAGCAGCTTGGGGACAGCCTACGAGCAGTACTTC.

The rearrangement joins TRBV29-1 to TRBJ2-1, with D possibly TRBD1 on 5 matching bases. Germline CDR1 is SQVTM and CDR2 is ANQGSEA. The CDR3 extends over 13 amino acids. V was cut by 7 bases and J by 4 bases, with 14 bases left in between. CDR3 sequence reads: CSAWTTGYNEQFF. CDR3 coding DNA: TGCAGCGCATGGACAACTGGGTACAATGAGCAGTTCTTC.

CDR3: CASSIGQGVQETQYF. In DNA, the CDR3 is TGTGCCAGTAGTATCGGACAGGGCGTTCAAGAGACCCAGTACTTC. The chain uses TRBV19 and TRBJ2-5; 8 nucleotides match TRBD1. Germline values: CDR1 LNHDA, CDR2 SQIVND (reference sequence). V lost 3 bases and J lost 2; bases outside the gene matches: 5. There are 15 residues in the CDR3.

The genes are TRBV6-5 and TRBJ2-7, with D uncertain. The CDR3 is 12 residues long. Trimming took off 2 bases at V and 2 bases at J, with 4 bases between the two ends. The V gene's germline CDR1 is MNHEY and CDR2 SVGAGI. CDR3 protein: CASSYSPYEQYF. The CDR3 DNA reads TGTGCCAGCAGTTACAGCCCCTACGAGCAGTACTTC.

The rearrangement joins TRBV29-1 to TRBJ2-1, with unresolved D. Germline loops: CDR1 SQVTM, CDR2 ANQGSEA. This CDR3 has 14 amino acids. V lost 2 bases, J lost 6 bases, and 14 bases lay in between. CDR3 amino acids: CSVETYLVANEQFF. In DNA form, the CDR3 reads TGCAGCGTTGAAACGTATCTAGTCGCCAATGAGCAGTTCTTC.